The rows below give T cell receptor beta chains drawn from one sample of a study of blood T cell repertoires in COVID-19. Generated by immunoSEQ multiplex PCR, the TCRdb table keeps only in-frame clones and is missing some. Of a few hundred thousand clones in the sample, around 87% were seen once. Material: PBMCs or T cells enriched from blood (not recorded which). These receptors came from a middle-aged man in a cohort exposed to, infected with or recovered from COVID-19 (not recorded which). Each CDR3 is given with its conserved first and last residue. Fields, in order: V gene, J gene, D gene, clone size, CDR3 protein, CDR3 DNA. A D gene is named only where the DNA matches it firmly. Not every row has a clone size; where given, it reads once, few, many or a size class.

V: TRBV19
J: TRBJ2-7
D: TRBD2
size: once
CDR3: CASSIQRGTYEQYF
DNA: TGTGCCAGTAGTATCCAGCGGGGAACCTACGAGCAGTACTTC

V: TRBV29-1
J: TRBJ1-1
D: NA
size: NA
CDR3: CSASPDTEAFF
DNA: TGCAGCGCGTCCCCGGACACTGAAGCTTTCTTT

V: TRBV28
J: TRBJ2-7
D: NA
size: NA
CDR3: CASSRGSYEQYF
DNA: TGTGCCAGCAGCCGAGGGTCCTACGAGCAGTACTTC

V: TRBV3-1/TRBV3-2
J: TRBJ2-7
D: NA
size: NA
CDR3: CASSHAGVYEQYF
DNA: TGTGCCAGCAGCCATGCAGGGGTCTACGAGCAGTACTTC

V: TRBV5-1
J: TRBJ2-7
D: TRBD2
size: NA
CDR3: CASSDSSGFFYEQYF
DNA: TGCGCCAGCAGCGATTCTAGCGGCTTCTTCTACGAGCAGTACTTC

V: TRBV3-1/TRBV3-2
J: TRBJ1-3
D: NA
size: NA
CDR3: CASSQDFYRLSGNTIYF
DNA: TGTGCCAGCAGCCAAGATTTCTACCGACTCTCTGGAAACACCATATATTTT

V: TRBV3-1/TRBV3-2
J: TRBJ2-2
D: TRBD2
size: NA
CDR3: CASSLLAGENTGELFF
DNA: TGTGCCAGCAGCCTACTAGCGGGGGAGAACACCGGGGAGCTGTTTTTT

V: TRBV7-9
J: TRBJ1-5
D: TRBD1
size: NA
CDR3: CASSPGQGVSQPQHF
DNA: TGTGCCAGCAGCCCGGGACAGGGGGTTAGTCAGCCCCAGCATTTT

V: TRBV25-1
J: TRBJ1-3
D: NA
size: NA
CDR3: CASRNLGGNTIYF
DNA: TGTGCCAGCAGGAACCTTGGCGGAAACACCATATATTTT

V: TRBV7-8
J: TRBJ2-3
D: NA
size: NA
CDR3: CASSPRDGGYTDTQYF
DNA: TGTGCCAGCAGCCCAAGGGACGGGGGATACACAGATACGCAGTATTTT

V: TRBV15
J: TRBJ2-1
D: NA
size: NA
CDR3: CATSSWLVPDDEQFF
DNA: TGTGCCACCAGCAGTTGGTTAGTCCCCGATGATGAGCAGTTCTTC

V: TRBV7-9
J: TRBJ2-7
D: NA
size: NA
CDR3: CASSLSIGAEEQYF
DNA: TGTGCCAGCAGCTTATCGATAGGGGCGGAGGAGCAGTACTTC

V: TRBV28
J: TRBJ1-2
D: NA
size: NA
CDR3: CASSIRGGRIYGYTF
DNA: TGTGCCAGCAGTATCCGGGGGGGGAGGATCTATGGCTACACCTTC

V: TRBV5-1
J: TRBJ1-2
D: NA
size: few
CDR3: CASSKDIAANYGYTF
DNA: TGCGCCAGCAGCAAAGACATCGCCGCTAACTATGGCTACACCTTC

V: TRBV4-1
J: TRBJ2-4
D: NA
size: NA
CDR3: CASSQEWDTEKNIQYF
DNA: TGCGCCAGCAGCCAAGAATGGGACACCGAAAAAAACATTCAGTACTTC

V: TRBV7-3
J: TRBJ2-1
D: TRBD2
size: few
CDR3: CASSPQGAGGRSSYNEQFF
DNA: TGTGCCAGCAGCCCCCAGGGAGCGGGAGGGAGGAGCTCCTACAATGAGCAGTTCTTC

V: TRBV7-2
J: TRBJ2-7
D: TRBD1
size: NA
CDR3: CASKTGTGDYEQYF
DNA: TGTGCCAGCAAAACAGGGACAGGGGATTACGAGCAGTACTTC

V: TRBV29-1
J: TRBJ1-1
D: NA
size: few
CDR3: CSVEGQAFGAFF
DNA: TGCAGCGTTGAAGGACAGGCTTTTGGAGCTTTCTTT

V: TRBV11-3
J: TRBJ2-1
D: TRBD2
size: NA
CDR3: CASSSRTSSYNEQFF
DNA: TGTGCCAGCAGTTCAAGGACTAGCAGCTACAATGAGCAGTTCTTC

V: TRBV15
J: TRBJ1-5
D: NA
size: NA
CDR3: CATSSLGGQPQHF
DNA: TGTGCCACCAGCAGTTTGGGGGGACAGCCCCAGCATTTT

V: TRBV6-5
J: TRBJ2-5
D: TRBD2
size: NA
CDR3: CASSSRLAEETQYF
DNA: TGTGCCAGCAGTTCCCGTCTAGCGGAAGAGACCCAGTACTTC

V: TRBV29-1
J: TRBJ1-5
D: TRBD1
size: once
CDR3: CSVIQGNQPQHF
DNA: TGCAGCGTGATACAGGGGAATCAGCCCCAGCATTTT

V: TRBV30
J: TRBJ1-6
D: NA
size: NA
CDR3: CAWRGLNSPLHF
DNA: TGTGCCTGGAGGGGACTTAATTCACCCCTCCACTTT

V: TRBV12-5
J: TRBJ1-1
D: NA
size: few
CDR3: CASGLTGGLAEAFF
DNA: TGTGCTAGTGGTTTGACCGGAGGCCTCGCTGAAGCTTTCTTT

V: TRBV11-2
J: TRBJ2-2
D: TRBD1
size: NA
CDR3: CASSSKTGWNTGELFF
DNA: TGTGCCAGCAGCTCCAAGACAGGGTGGAACACCGGGGAGCTGTTTTTT

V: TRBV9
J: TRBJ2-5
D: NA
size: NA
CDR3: CASSQSTVVETQYF
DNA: TGTGCCAGCAGTCAATCCACAGTGGTAGAGACCCAGTACTTC

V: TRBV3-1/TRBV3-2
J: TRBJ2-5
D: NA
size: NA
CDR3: CASSQDQIWTQYF
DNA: TGTGCCAGCAGCCAAGATCAGATCTGGACCCAGTACTTC

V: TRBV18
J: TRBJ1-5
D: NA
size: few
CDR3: CASSFSRDNNQPQHF
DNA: TGTGCCAGCTCATTCTCCCGGGACAACAATCAGCCCCAGCATTTT

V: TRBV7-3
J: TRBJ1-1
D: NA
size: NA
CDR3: CASSLGVPALNTEAFF
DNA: TGTGCCAGCAGCTTAGGAGTTCCGGCACTGAACACTGAAGCTTTCTTT